This T cell receptor (beta chain) was captured in a study of T cell responses to AZD1222 COVID-19 vaccine. About the study: Investigators merged groups given second doses at roughly 4 or roughly 12 weeks. Study-wide findings and caveats: Just six AZD1222 recipients were seropositive at baseline. Per reports, nearly half of all spike-specific TCRs target regions that are unmutated in variants. CD4 TCRs covered the whole spike, strongest at regions 160-218 and 743-854.

On this clone itself: Its antigen is unknown.

Generated by immunoSEQ multiplex PCR, the TCRdb table keeps only in-frame clones and is missing some. The sample carries roughly 140,000 clones, 90% recorded once. CDR3 length: 12 amino acids. The junction had 3 bases not matched to a gene; V was cut back by 7 bases and J by 5 bases. Per germline, CDR1 SGDLS and CDR2 YYNGEE. This TCR came from an adult in good health. The chain employs TRBV9 and TRBJ2-1, with TRBD1 matching over 7 bases. Here the sequenced sample was peripheral blood, taken on day 0 of AZD1222 vaccination. The CDR3 nucleotides read TGTGCCAGCTCCACAGGGGACAATGAGCAGTTCTTC. Translated: CASSTGDNEQFF.